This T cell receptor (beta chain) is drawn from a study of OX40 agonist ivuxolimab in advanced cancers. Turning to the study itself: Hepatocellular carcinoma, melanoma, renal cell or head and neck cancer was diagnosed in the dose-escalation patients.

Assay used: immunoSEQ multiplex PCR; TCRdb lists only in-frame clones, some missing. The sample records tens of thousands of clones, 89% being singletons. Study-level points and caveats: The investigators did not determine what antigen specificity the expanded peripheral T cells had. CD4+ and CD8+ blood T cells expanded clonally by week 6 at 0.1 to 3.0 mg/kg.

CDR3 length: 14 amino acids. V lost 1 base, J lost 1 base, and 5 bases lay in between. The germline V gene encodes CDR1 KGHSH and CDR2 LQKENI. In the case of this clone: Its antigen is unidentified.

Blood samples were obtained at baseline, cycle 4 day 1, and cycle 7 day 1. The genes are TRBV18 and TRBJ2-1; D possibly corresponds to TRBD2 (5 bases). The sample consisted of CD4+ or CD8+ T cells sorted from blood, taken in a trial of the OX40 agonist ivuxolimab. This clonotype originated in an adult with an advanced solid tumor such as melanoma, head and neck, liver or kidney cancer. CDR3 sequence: CASSPRTSYNEQFF. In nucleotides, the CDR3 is TGTGCCAGCTCACCACGGACTTCCTACAATGAGCAGTTCTTC.